A single T cell receptor beta chain is shown here with its context. The V gene's germline CDR1 is SGHVS and CDR2 FQNEAQ. V lost 5 bases and J lost 1; bases outside the gene matches: 4. CDR3 length: 15 residues. Seattle's enrolled individuals joined amid active infection and were then monitored longitudinally. The data derive from a study of blood T cell repertoires in COVID-19. Study-wide context: Sites across the United States, Italy and Spain contributed samples from acute and convalescent COVID-19. T cells, B-cell-depleted T cells, or PBMCs provided the cDNA or gDNA that served as material.

As originally analysed: Nucleated cell counts were estimated from reference gene primer amplification. Sequencing was performed with immunoSEQ multiplex PCR; in TCRdb, only in-frame clones are kept and a portion is missing. V, J and clone size are taken as reported in that table, and D and trimming were inferred from the DNA itself. This sample has around 100,000 clones, with over 85% found just once. Sequencing was carried out using peripheral blood. V usage is TRBV7-8 and J usage is TRBJ2-2; 7 bases match TRBD2. The sequence came from a woman aged 45-65 years with COVID-19, enrolled during active disease. The CDR3 bases are TGTGCCAGCAGCCCCAGCGGGGTGAACACCGGGGAGCTGTTTTTT. Residues: CASSPSGVNTGELFF.